This T cell receptor beta chain was sequenced in a study of OX40 agonist ivuxolimab in advanced cancers. The wider study: Prior checkpoint blockade (anti-PD-1, anti-PD-L1 or anti-CTLA-4) was permitted; about 40% had it.

This clone has a single count. Trimming pared 7 bases from V and 8 bases from J, leaving 14 bases between. The CDR3 spans 12 residues. Germline values: CDR1 MNHEY, CDR2 SMNVEV (reference sequence). The protocol was immunoSEQ multiplex PCR, while the TCRdb copy is restricted to in-frame clones and leaves out a portion. The sample gives tens of thousands of clones, approximately 94% of which show up once; approximately 2.4% is in the top ten. The chain employs TRBV27 and TRBJ1-2, with D unclear. The sequences come from CD4+ or CD8+ T cells sorted from blood, collected in a trial of the OX40 agonist ivuxolimab. This TCR was recovered from an adult with an advanced solid tumor such as melanoma, head and neck, liver or kidney cancer. CDR3 sequence reads: CASMGGSGGYTF. DNA of the CDR3: TGTGCCAGCATGGGAGGGTCGGGGGGCTACACCTTC.